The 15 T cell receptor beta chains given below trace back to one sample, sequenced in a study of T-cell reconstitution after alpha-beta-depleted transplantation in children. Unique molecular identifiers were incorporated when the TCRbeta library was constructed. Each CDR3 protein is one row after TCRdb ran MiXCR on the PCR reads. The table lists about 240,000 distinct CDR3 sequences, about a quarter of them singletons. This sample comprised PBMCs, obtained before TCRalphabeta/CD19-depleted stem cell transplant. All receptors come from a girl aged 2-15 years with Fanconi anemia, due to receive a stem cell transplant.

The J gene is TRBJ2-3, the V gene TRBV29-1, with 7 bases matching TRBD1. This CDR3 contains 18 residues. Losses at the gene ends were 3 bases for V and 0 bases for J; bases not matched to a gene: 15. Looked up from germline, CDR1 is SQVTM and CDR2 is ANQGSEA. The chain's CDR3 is CSVEGVVGTASSTDTQYF. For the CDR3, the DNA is TGCAGCGTTGAGGGAGTAGTCGGGACAGCTTCTAGCACAGATACGCAGTATTTT.

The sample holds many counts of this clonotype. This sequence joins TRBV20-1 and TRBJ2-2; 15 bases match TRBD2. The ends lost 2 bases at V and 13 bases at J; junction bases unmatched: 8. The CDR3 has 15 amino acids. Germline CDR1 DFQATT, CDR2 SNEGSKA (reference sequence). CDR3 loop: CSARSQRTSGRALFF. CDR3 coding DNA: TGCAGTGCTAGATCCCAAAGGACTAGCGGGAGGGCGCTGTTTTTT.

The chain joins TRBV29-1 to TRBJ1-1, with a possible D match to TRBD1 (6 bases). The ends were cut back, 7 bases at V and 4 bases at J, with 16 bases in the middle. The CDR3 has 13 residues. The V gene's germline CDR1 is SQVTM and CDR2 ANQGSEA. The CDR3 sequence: CSAALDRSTEAFF. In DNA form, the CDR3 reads TGCAGCGCCGCCCTAGACAGGTCCACTGAAGCTTTCTTT.

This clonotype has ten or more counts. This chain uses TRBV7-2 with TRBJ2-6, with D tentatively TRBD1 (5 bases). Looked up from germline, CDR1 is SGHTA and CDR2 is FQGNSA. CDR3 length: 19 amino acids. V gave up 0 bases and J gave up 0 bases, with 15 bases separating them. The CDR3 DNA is TGTGCCAGCAGCTTAGCTGCAGGGATGGCATACTCTGGGGCCAACGTCCTGACTTTC. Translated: CASSLAAGMAYSGANVLTF.

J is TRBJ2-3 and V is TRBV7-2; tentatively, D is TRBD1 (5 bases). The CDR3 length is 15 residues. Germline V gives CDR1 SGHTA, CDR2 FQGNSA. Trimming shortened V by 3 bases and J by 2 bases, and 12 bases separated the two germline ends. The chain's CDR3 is CASSFTTVYTDTQYF. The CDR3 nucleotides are TGTGCCAGCAGCTTTACGACAGTCTACACAGATACGCAGTATTTT.

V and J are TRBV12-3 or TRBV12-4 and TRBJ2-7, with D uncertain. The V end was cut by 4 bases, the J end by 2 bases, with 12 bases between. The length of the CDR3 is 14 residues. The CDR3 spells CASSSGLSAYEQYF. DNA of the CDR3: TGTGCCAGCAGTTCTGGTCTTTCAGCCTACGAGCAGTACTTC.

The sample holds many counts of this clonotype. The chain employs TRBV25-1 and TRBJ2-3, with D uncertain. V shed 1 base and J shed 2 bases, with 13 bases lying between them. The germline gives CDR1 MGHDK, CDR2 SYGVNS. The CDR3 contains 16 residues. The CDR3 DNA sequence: TGTGCCAGCAGTGAATCCTGGACCCGGCCCACAGATACGCAGTATTTT. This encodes CASSESWTRPTDTQYF.

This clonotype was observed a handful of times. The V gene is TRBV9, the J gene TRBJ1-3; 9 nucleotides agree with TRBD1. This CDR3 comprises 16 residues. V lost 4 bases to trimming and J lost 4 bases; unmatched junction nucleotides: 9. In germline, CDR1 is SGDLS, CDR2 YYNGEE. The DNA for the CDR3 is TGTGCCAGCAGCAACAAAACAGGGGGCGGCGGAAACACCATATATTTT. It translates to CASSNKTGGGGNTIYF.

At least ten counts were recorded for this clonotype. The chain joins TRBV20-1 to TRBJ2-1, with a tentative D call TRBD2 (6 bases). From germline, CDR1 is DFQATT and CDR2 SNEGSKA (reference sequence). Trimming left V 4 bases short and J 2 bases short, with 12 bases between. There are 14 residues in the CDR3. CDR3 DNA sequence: TGCAGTGCTATGGGACTGCGGACCTACAATGAGCAGTTCTTC. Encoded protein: CSAMGLRTYNEQFF.

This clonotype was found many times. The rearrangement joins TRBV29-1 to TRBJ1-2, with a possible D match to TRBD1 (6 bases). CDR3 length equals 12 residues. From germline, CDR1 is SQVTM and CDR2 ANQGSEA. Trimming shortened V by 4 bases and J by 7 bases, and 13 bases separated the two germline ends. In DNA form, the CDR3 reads TGCAGCGTTGGCTGGGGGCCGGGTGGCTACACCTTC. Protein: CSVGWGPGGYTF.

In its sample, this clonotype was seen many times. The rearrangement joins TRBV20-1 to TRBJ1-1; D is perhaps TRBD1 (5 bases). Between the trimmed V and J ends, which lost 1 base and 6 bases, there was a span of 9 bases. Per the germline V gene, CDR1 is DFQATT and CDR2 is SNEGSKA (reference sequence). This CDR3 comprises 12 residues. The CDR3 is CSARAGYAEAFF. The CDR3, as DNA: TGCAGTGCTAGAGCAGGGTACGCTGAAGCTTTCTTT.

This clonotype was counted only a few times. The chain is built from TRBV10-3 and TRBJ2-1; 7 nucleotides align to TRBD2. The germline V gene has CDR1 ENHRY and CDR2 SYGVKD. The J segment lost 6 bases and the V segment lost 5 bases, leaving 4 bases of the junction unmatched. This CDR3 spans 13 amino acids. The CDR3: CAISSGISNEQFF. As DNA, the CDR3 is TGTGCCATCAGTAGCGGGATTAGCAATGAGCAGTTCTTC.

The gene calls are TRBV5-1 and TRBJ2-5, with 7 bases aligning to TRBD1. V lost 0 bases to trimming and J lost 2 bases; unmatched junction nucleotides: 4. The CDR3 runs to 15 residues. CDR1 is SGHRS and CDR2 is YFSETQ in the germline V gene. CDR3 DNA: TGCGCCAGCAGCTTGGAGGTGACAGGGCAAGAGACCCAGTACTTC. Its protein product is CASSLEVTGQETQYF.

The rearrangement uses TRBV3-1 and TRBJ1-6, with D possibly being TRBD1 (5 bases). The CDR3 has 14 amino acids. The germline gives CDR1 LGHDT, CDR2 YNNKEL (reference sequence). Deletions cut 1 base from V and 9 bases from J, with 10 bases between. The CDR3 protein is CASSQAVGGSPLHF. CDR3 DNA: TGTGCCAGCAGCCAAGCGGTGGGGGGTTCACCCCTCCACTTT. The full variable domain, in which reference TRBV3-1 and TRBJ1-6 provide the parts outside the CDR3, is DTAVSQTPKYLVTQMGNDKSIKCEQNLGHDTMYWYKQDSKKFLKIMFSYNNKELIINETVPNRFSPKSPDKAHLNLHINSLELGDSAVYFCASSQAVGGSPLHFGNGTRLTVT.

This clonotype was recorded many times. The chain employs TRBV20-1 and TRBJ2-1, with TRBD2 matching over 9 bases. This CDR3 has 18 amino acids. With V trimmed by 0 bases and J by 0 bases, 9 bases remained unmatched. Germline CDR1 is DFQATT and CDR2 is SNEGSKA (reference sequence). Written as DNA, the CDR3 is TGCAGTGCTAGAGATCCGGCGCTAGCGGGAAACTCCTACAATGAGCAGTTCTTC. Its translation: CSARDPALAGNSYNEQFF.